These T cell receptor beta chains were read from a single sample in a study of T cells in Graves' hyperthyroidism and ophthalmopathy. TCRdb re-derived calls from the multiplex PCR reads in MiXCR, one entry per CDR3 protein. The table records more than 300,000 distinct CDR3 sequences, under 20% of them present only once. The material sequenced was blood. The receptors were sampled from a man between 18 and 29 years old with Graves' ophthalmopathy. CDR3s include the opening cysteine and the closing phenylalanine or tryptophan. Each record gives: J gene, V gene, CDR3 protein.

TRBJ2-7 TRBV27 CASSSRTGAAYEQYF
TRBJ2-5 TRBV9 CASSARGVAGPQETQYF
TRBJ2-3 TRBV20-1 CSATPGQGFTDTQYF
TRBJ1-2 TRBV3-1 CASSHGRSTNYGYTF
TRBJ1-6 TRBV20-1 CSARPGQSNSPLHF
TRBJ2-6 TRBV4-1 CASSPGPISGANVLTF
TRBJ1-1 TRBV25-1 CASSIMGVFTEAFF
TRBJ2-3 TRBV7-9 CASSFGGDRDTQYF
TRBJ1-4 TRBV5-1 CASSLTGTMGEKLFF
TRBJ1-3 TRBV6-1 CASSGDPLSGNTIYF
TRBJ2-1 TRBV20-1 CSANSQSGGSYNEQFF
TRBJ2-5 TRBV3-1 CASSQVTSEETQYF
TRBJ1-2 TRBV5-1 CASSPGPNYDGYTF
TRBJ1-1 TRBV19 CASSIETGGDTEAFF
TRBJ1-5 TRBV5-1 CASSRDVDQPQHF
TRBJ2-1 TRBV19 CASQSSSNSYNEQFF